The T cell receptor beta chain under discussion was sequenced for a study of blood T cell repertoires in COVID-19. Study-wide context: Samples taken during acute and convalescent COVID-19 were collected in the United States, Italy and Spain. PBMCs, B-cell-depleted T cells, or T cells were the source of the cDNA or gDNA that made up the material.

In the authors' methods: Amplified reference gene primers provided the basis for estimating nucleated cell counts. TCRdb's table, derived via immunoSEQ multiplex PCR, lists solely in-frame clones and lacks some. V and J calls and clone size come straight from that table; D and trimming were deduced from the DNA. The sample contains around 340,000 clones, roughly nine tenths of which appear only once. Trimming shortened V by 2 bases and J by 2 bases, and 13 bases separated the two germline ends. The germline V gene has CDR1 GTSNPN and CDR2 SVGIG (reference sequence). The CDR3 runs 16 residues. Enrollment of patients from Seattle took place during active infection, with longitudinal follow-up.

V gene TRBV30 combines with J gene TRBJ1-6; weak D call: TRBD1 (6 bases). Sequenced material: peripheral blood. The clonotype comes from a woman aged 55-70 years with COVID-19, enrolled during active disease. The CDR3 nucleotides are TGTGCCTGGAGTTGGGGTGGGGGCGCCTATAATTCACCCCTCCACTTT. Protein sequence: CAWSWGGGAYNSPLHF.